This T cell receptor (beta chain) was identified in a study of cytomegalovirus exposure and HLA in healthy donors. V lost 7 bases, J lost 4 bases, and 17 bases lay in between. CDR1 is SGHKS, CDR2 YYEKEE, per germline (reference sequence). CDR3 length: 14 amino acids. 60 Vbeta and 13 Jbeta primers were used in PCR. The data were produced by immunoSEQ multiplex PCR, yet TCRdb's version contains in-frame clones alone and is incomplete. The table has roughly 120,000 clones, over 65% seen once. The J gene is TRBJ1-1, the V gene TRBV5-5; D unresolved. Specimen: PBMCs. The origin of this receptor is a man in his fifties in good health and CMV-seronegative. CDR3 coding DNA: TGTGCCAGCCCCGCGAGAGGGTCGGGCACTGAAGCTTTCTTT. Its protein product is CASPARGSGTEAFF.